This T cell receptor beta chain is from a study of blood T cell repertoires in COVID-19. Here immunoSEQ multiplex PCR was the method, and the copy in TCRdb shows in-frame clones only, minus some. The profile shows more than 110,000 clones, approximately 84% of them singletons. Germline CDR1 is MNHEY and CDR2 is SVGEGT. CDR3 length: 13 amino acids. V lost 4 bases, J lost 7 bases, and 11 bases lay in between. The receptor comes from a human donor in a cohort sampled during active COVID-19. V and J are TRBV6-2 or TRBV6-3 and TRBJ2-1; the D is unclear. Input material: peripheral blood. Here the CDR3 DNA reads TGTGCCAGCAGTTCCTTGGCGGTGAATGAGCAGTTCTTC. This encodes CASSSLAVNEQFF.